Listed here is a single TCR beta chain. Antigen specificity is unknown. The CDR3 totals 14 residues. The trim removed 1 base at V and 4 bases at J, leaving 3 bases unmatched. CDR1 and CDR2 (germline): SGHAT, FQDESV (reference sequence). Assay: immunoSEQ multiplex PCR; the TCRdb copy retains only in-frame clones and omits some. The table lists 69,000 or so clones, under 90% of them singletons. The data derive from a study of OX40 agonist ivuxolimab in advanced cancers. Study at large: Patients were dosed with the agonistic anti-OX40 (CD134) antibody ivuxolimab. The eligibility criteria allowed prior anti-PD-1, anti-PD-L1 or anti-CTLA-4 therapy, and about 40% had some. Two patients with cutaneous melanoma and one with hepatocellular carcinoma, three in total, showed partial responses.

Overall study results and limits: Blood T cells, both CD4+ and CD8+, expanded clonally by week 6 at 0.1 to 3.0 mg/kg.

J is TRBJ1-2 and V is TRBV11-1; 7 positions agree with TRBD1. Sequenced material: CD4+ or CD8+ T cells sorted from blood, taken in a trial of the OX40 agonist ivuxolimab. The sequence derives from an adult with an advanced solid tumor such as melanoma, head and neck, liver or kidney cancer. CDR3 protein: CASSLEEGAYGYTF. The CDR3 nucleotides are TGTGCCAGCAGCTTAGAGGAGGGGGCCTATGGCTACACCTTC.